One and the same sample provided the 5 T cell receptor beta chains below, sequenced in a study of hypomethylating agent response in myelodysplastic syndrome. TCRdb's table, derived via immunoSEQ multiplex PCR, lists solely in-frame clones and lacks some. The sample contains about 7,200 clones, 85% to 90% of which appear only once. The sequencing used bone marrow, collected before or after starting hypomethylating agent treatment for myelodysplastic syndrome (not recorded which). The receptors originated from a human donor with myelodysplastic syndrome.

The rearrangement joins TRBV18 to TRBJ2-5; D gene unclear. This CDR3 has 11 amino acids. The V end lost 5 bases, the J end lost 2 bases, and 3 bases lay between the germline ends. CDR1 and CDR2 from the germline V gene are KGHSH and LQKENI. CDR3 loop: CASSTQETQYF. CDR3 DNA sequence: TGTGCCAGCTCAACTCAAGAGACCCAGTACTTC.

This chain links TRBV2 with TRBJ1-3, with a possible D match to TRBD1 (5 bases). The length of the CDR3 is 14 residues. Germline loops: CDR1 SNHLY, CDR2 FYNNEI. The V and J ends lost 7 bases and 0 bases respectively, with 10 bases between them. CDR3 in amino acids: CASTFRDSGNTIYF. The CDR3 region has the DNA TGTGCCAGCACCTTCAGGGACTCTGGAAACACCATATATTTT.

The V and J genes are TRBV7-9 and TRBJ1-2, with 7 bases identical to TRBD1. V gave up 3 bases and J gave up 8 bases; unmatched junction bases: 9. The CDR3 length is 14 residues. Germline CDR1 and CDR2: SEHNR and FQNEAQ (reference sequence). CDR3 region: CASSFLQGFYGYTF. Here the CDR3 DNA reads TGTGCCAGCAGCTTTTTACAGGGGTTTTACGGCTACACCTTC.

The rearrangement uses TRBV11-2 and TRBJ1-1; no reliable D call. Germline V gene data show CDR1 as SGHAT and CDR2 as FQNNGV. Trimming removed 3 bases at V and 1 base at J, with 12 bases between. The CDR3 is 15 amino acids. This CDR3 is CASSLTGGKNTEAFF. In DNA, the CDR3 is TGTGCCAGCAGCTTGACGGGCGGGAAGAACACTGAAGCTTTCTTT.

V is TRBV6-5 and J is TRBJ2-2, with TRBD1 as a possible D gene (6 bases). Trimming shortened V by 2 bases and J by 1 base, and 8 bases separated the two germline ends. CDR1 MNHEY and CDR2 SVGAGI come from the germline V gene. This CDR3 is 15 amino acids long. CDR3 sequence reads: CASSYGRGNTGELFF. CDR3 in DNA: TGTGCCAGCAGTTACGGCAGGGGGAACACCGGGGAGCTGTTTTTT.